The clone carrying this T cell receptor (beta chain) was seen only a few times. The data were obtained in a study of blood T cell repertoires in COVID-19. Study background: Recovery meant two consecutive negative NP/OP PCR tests, professional clearance, or resolved symptoms. Sources were T cells, B-cell-depleted T cells, or PBMCs; the material itself was cDNA or gDNA.

CDR1 and CDR2 from the germline V gene are SNHLY and FYNNEI. Unmatched junction bases numbered 11, after V lost 7 bases and J lost 5 bases. This CDR3 comprises 15 residues. Produced via immunoSEQ multiplex PCR; TCRdb's table is partial and in-frame only. The table includes hundreds of thousands of clones, roughly 90% detected once. V gene TRBV2 combines with J gene TRBJ1-1; 9 nucleotides agree with TRBD1. The origin of this receptor is a woman in her forties or fifties in a cohort exposed to, infected with or recovered from COVID-19 (not recorded which). Specimen: PBMCs or T cells enriched from blood (not recorded which). The CDR3 region is CASKEQGASGTEAFF. The CDR3 bases are TGTGCCAGCAAGGAACAGGGGGCGTCGGGAACTGAAGCTTTCTTT.